Following are 18 T cell receptor beta chains from one sample sequenced in a study of cytomegalovirus exposure and HLA in healthy donors. PCR involved 60 Vbeta and 13 Jbeta primers. TCRdb's copy holds only in-frame clones and misses some; the assay was immunoSEQ multiplex PCR. The sample lists around 70,000 clones, about 78% occurring once. Sequences were obtained from PBMCs. The receptors were sampled from a girl aged 10 to 17 in good health and CMV-seropositive.

This clone has only a few counts. The rearrangement uses TRBV5-1 and TRBJ1-6, with D uncertain. Germline CDR1 SGHRS, CDR2 YFSETQ. There are 14 residues in the CDR3. V lost 2 bases to trimming and J lost 5 bases, with 8 bases between them. CDR3 in DNA: TGCGCCAGCAGCTTCGGGAGGAATAATTCACCCCTCCACTTT. Amino acids: CASSFGRNNSPLHF. The full variable domain, completed using reference TRBV5-1 and TRBJ1-6, is KAGVTQTPRYLIKTRGQQVTLSCSPISGHRSVSWYQQTPGQGLQFLFEYFSETQRNKGNFPGRFSGRQFSNSRSEMNVSTLELGDSALYLCASSFGRNNSPLHFGNGTRLTVT.

This clone is a singleton in its sample. The chain couples TRBV6-1 to TRBJ1-1; 8 bases agree with TRBD1. Germline loops: CDR1 MNHNS, CDR2 SASEGT. The V gene end was trimmed by 6 bases and the J gene end by 1 base; junction bases not matched to a gene: 1. The CDR3 spans 13 residues. The CDR3 loop is CASRDRANTEAFF. The CDR3 DNA is TGTGCCAGCAGGGACAGGGCGAACACTGAAGCTTTCTTT.

V is TRBV6-6 and J is TRBJ2-1; 9 bases match TRBD2. Looked up from germline, CDR1 is MNHNY and CDR2 is SVGAGI (reference sequence). The CDR3 is 16 amino acids. Unmatched junction bases numbered 15, after V lost 6 bases and J lost 9 bases. The CDR3 DNA is TGTGCCAGCAGCTGGGGAAGCGGGAGGCCTGTCGGTGAGCAGTTCTTC. Its translation is CASSWGSGRPVGEQFF.

The chain couples TRBV6-5 to TRBJ1-1; 8 positions match TRBD1. CDR1 MNHEY and CDR2 SVGAGI come from the germline V gene. This CDR3 contains 13 residues. V dropped 5 bases and J dropped 7; count of bases not matched to a gene: 6. This CDR3 reads CASSRQGKGEAFF. The CDR3 DNA sequence: TGTGCCAGCAGTCGACAGGGGAAAGGTGAAGCTTTCTTT.

V usage is TRBV29-1 and J usage is TRBJ1-1; TRBD1 matches 8 bases. This CDR3 spans 12 amino acids. The germline CDR1 and CDR2 sequences are SQVTM and ANQGSEA. J gave up 6 bases and V 5 bases, and 5 bases lay outside the gene matches. The CDR3 loop is CSVYRGRAEAFF. DNA of the CDR3: TGCAGCGTTTACAGGGGGAGGGCTGAAGCTTTCTTT.

The table lists this clone with a count of one. The junction and the germline gene differ at one end; a read error may be behind it. This chain links TRBV7-7 with TRBJ2-2; 13 bases are a match to TRBD2. Germline CDR1 SSHAT, CDR2 FNYEAQ (reference sequence). CDR3 size: 17 residues. CDR3 region: CASRALAGGSNTGELFF. CDR3 nucleotide sequence: TGTGCTAGCAGGGCACTAGCGGGGGGGTCGAACACCGGGGAGCTGTTTTTT.

The chain recombines TRBV11-2 with TRBJ2-1, with 10 bases fitting TRBD2. V lost 8 bases, J lost 2 bases, and 12 bases stayed unmatched. CDR3 size: 17 residues. Germline values: CDR1 SGHAT, CDR2 FQNNGV. The CDR3 reads CASRTGIAGGPYNEQFF. The CDR3 DNA is TGTGCCAGCCGCACGGGGATAGCGGGAGGACCCTACAATGAGCAGTTCTTC.

The rearrangement uses TRBV30 and TRBJ2-3, with 10 bases identical to TRBD2. Germline V lookup: CDR1 GTSNPN, CDR2 SVGIG (reference sequence). CDR3 size: 16 residues. V shed 4 bases, J shed 2 bases, and the junction held 9 bases outside the gene matches. CDR3 nucleotide sequence: TGTGCCTGGACCCGTGAACTAGCGGGGATCACAGATACGCAGTATTTT. It codes for CAWTRELAGITDTQYF.

This sequence joins TRBV15 and TRBJ1-1; no clear D. There are 11 residues in the CDR3. V lost 8 bases and J 8 bases, leaving 12 bases between the germline ends. Germline CDR1 reads LNHNV; CDR2 reads YYDKDF (reference sequence). CDR3 in amino acids: CATAEAREAFF. DNA for the CDR3: TGTGCCACCGCCGAAGCGCGAGAAGCTTTCTTT.

The CDR3 DNA follows: TGTGCCAGTAGTACCACGCCGGGACTAGCACTCGACGAGCAGTACTTC. As protein: CASSTTPGLALDEQYF. The V gene is TRBV19, the J gene TRBJ2-7, with TRBD2 matching 9 bases. CDR3 length: 16 residues. Germline-derived CDR1 and CDR2 are LNHDA and SQIVND (reference sequence). Trimming cost V 4 bases and J 5 bases; bases outside gene matches: 12.

V usage is TRBV2 and J usage is TRBJ2-5; the match to TRBD2 covers 10 bases. Germline CDR1 and CDR2: SNHLY and FYNNEI. CDR3 length equals 14 residues. V lost 3 bases, J lost 4 bases, and 2 bases stayed unmatched. The CDR3 bases are TGTGCCAGCAGTGAGGAGCGGGAGGGAGAGACCCAGTACTTC. This gives the protein CASSEEREGETQYF.

The chain uses TRBV29-1 and TRBJ2-6, with a possible D match to TRBD2 (5 bases). CDR1 SQVTM and CDR2 ANQGSEA come from the germline V gene. Deletions cut 7 bases from V and 2 bases from J, with 15 bases between. The CDR3 covers 15 residues. The CDR3 DNA reads as TGCAGCGCCCTGGTCCTAGCTACTGGGGCCAACGTCCTGACTTTC. Amino acid sequence: CSALVLATGANVLTF.

The chain combines TRBV11-2 with TRBJ2-3, with 10 bases identical to TRBD2. There are 14 residues in the CDR3. V shed 5 bases, J shed 4 bases, and the junction held 3 bases outside the gene matches. Germline loops: CDR1 SGHAT, CDR2 FQNNGV. The CDR3 region is CASSPTSGADTQYF. The CDR3, as DNA: TGTGCCAGCAGCCCAACTAGCGGGGCAGATACGCAGTATTTT.

This chain connects TRBV30 to TRBJ2-1; perhaps TRBD2 as D (5 bases). Germline values: CDR1 GTSNPN, CDR2 SVGIG (reference sequence). The CDR3 sequence is 15 residues long. V lost 1 base and J lost 2, with 12 bases in between. The CDR3 loop is CAWSGGPNTYNEQFF. For the CDR3, the DNA is TGTGCCTGGAGTGGAGGGCCGAATACCTACAATGAGCAGTTCTTC.

The chain uses TRBV30 and TRBJ1-2; 8 bases agree with TRBD1. The CDR3 loop spans 16 amino acids. CDR1 and CDR2 (germline): GTSNPN, SVGIG (reference sequence). Trimming cost V 5 bases and J 4 bases; bases outside gene matches: 15. The DNA for the CDR3 is TGTGCCTGGGGGACGAACGGAGGACAGGGTCGCTATGGCTACACCTTC. This codes for CAWGTNGGQGRYGYTF.

V usage is TRBV30 and J usage is TRBJ2-5; D ambiguous. Trimming cost V 1 base and J 5 bases, with 17 bases left between them. CDR3 length equals 15 residues. The germline CDR1 and CDR2 sequences are GTSNPN and SVGIG (reference sequence). The CDR3 nucleotides are TGTGCCTGGAGTGCCAACACAGATCCTTGGGAGACCCAGTACTTC. This translates into CAWSANTDPWETQYF.

The chain carries TRBV30 and TRBJ1-5; TRBD1 matches at 8 bases. The germline CDR1 and CDR2 sequences are GTSNPN and SVGIG (reference sequence). This CDR3 region has 13 residues. The V segment lost 3 bases and the J segment 5 bases; nucleotides outside the gene matches: 3. In nucleotides, the CDR3 is TGTGCCTGGAGCGGACAGGGAGATCAGCCCCAGCATTTT. This gives the protein CAWSGQGDQPQHF. Full variable domain (missing parts from reference TRBV30 and TRBJ1-5): SQTIHQWPATLVQPVGSPLSLECTVEGTSNPNLYWYRQAAGRGLQLLFYSVGIGQISSEVPQNLSASRPQDRQFILSSKKLLLSDSGFYLCAWSGQGDQPQHFGDGTRLSIL.

The genes are TRBV29-1 and TRBJ2-5; 8 positions agree with TRBD1. V dropped 7 bases and J dropped 4; count of bases not matched to a gene: 5. The germline V gene has CDR1 SQVTM and CDR2 ANQGSEA. The CDR3 has 12 amino acids. The chain's CDR3 is CSGYRGRETQYF. The CDR3 DNA sequence: TGCAGCGGATACAGGGGGAGAGAGACCCAGTACTTC.